The entry below gives a single T cell receptor beta chain sequence along with its context. Its antigen is not known. The repertoire was sequenced with immunoSEQ multiplex PCR; TCRdb's copy has only in-frame clones and lacks some. The data show about 7,200 clones, approximately 70% seen once. Time point specified: after neoadjuvant nivolumab, at surgical resection. Stage II-IVA oral cavity squamous cell carcinoma was new and untreated by systemic or radiation therapy. This record comes from a study of neoadjuvant anti-PD-1 for oral cavity cancer. Overall study results and limits: Higher pretreatment Treg/Th17 ratios tracked higher pretreatment blood clonality.

Trimming left V 5 bases short and J 3 bases short, with 11 bases between. The CDR3 totals 14 residues. In germline, CDR1 is LNHDA, CDR2 SQIVND (reference sequence). V usage is TRBV19 and J usage is TRBJ1-5; D might be TRBD1 (6 bases). This TCR derives from a person aged 40-85 years with oral cavity squamous cell carcinoma. The sequences come from PBMCs, collected after nivolumab (anti-PD-1) treatment. CDR3: CASSFNRDNQPQHF. CDR3 coding DNA: TGTGCCAGTAGTTTCAACAGGGACAATCAGCCCCAGCATTTT.